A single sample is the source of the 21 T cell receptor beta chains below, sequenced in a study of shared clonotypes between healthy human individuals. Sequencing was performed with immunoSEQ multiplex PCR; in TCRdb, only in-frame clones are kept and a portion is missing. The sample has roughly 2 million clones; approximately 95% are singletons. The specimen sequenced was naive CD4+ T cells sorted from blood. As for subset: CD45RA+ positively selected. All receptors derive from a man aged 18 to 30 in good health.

CDR3 amino acids: CASSLVRDRPFLAFF. CDR3 DNA: TGTGCCAGCAGCTTAGTAAGGGACAGACCCTTTTTAGCTTTCTTT. The rearrangement joins TRBV7-8 to TRBJ1-1; TRBD1 agrees at 7 bases. The germline CDR1 and CDR2 sequences are SGHVS and FQNEAQ. Unmatched junction bases numbered 12, after V lost 1 base and J lost 10 bases. The CDR3 consists of 15 residues.

The CDR3 reads CSVKTGTETQYF. CDR3 DNA sequence: TGCAGCGTTAAGACAGGGACGGAGACCCAGTACTTC. The V call is TRBV29-1, the J call TRBJ2-5; 7 bases align to TRBD1. Trimming removed 5 bases from V and 5 bases from J; junction bases left unmatched: 5. The germline CDR1 and CDR2 sequences are SQVTM and ANQGSEA. This CDR3 region has 12 residues.

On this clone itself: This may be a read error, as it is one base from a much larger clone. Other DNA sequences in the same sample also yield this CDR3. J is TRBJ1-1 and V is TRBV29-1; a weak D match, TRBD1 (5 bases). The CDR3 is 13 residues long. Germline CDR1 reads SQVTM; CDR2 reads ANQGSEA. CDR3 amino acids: CSVEGRLNTEAFF. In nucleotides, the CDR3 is TGCAGCGTTGAGGGACGGCTGAACACTGAAGCCTTCTTT.

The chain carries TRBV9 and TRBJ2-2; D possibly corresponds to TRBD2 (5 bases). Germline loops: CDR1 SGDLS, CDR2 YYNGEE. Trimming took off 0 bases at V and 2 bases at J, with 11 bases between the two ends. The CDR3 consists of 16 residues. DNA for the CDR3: TGTGCCAGCAGCGTAGAAGGAGCGGTAAACACCGGGGAGCTGTTTTTT. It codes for CASSVEGAVNTGELFF.

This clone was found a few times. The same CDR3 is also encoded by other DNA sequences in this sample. CDR3 sequence (DNA): TGTGCCAGCAGCCCTAGAGACAGCTATGGCTACACCTTC. It codes for CASSPRDSYGYTF. This rearrangement joins TRBV7-2 to TRBJ1-2; D perhaps matches TRBD1 (5 bases). The CDR3 totals 13 residues. The V and J ends lost 5 bases and 4 bases respectively, with 11 bases between them. Germline V lookup: CDR1 SGHTA, CDR2 FQGNSA.

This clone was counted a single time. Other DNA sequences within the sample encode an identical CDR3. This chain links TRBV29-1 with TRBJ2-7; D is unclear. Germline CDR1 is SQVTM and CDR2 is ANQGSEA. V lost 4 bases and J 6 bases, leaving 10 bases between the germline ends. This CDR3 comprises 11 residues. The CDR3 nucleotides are TGCAGCGTTGGGTCGGTTGGCGAGCAGTACTTC. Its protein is CSVGSVGEQYF.

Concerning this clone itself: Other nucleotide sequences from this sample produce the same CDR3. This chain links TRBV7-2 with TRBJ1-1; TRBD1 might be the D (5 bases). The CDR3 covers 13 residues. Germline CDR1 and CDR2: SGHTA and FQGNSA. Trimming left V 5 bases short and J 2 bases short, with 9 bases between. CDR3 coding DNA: TGTGCCAGCAGCCTGACAGTTAACACTGAAGCTTTCTTT. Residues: CASSLTVNTEAFF.

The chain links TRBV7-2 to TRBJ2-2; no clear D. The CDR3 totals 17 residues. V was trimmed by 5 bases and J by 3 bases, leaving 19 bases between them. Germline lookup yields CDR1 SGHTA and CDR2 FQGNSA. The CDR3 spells CASSRTPKGPYTGELFF. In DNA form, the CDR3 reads TGTGCCAGCAGCCGTACCCCGAAAGGGCCTTACACCGGGGAGCTGTTTTTT.

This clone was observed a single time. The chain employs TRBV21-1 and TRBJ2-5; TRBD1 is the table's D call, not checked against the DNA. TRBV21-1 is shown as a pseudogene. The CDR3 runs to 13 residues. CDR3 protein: CASSGYREKTQYF. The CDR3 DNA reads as TGTGCCAGCAGCGGCTACAGGGAAAAGACCCAGTACTTC.

The DNA of the CDR3 is TGTGCCTGGAGAAACACAGGGGCCGGGGAGCTGTTTTTT. Amino acid sequence: CAWRNTGAGELFF. The chain carries TRBV30 and TRBJ2-2; 7 nucleotides align to TRBD1. V lost 3 bases, J lost 6 bases, and 4 bases stayed unmatched. The CDR3 sequence is 13 residues long. Germline V gene sequence: CDR1 GTSNPN, CDR2 SVGIG (reference sequence).

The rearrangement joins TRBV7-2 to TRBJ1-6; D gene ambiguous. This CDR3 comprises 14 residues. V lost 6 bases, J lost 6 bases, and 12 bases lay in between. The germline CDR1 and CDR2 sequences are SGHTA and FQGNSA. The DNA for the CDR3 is TGTGCCAGCAGTCCTTCTCCGGGTAATTCACCCCTCCACTTT. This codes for CASSPSPGNSPLHF.

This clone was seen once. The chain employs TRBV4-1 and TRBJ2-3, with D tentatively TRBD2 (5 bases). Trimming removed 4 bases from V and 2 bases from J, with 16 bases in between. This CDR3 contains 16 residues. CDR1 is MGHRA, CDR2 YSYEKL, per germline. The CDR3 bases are TGCGCCAGCAGCCTTCGACTAACGGGATACACAGATACGCAGTATTTT. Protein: CASSLRLTGYTDTQYF.

The CDR3 DNA reads TGTGCCAGCAGCTTGACCCAGGGACTCACGAGAGGGGAAAAACTGTTTTTT. As protein: CASSLTQGLTRGEKLFF. The chain uses TRBV5-4 and TRBJ1-4, with D possibly TRBD1 on 5 matching bases. Germline loops: CDR1 SGHNT, CDR2 YYREEE (reference sequence). The length of the CDR3 is 17 residues. Deletions cut 1 base from V and 8 bases from J, with 21 bases between.

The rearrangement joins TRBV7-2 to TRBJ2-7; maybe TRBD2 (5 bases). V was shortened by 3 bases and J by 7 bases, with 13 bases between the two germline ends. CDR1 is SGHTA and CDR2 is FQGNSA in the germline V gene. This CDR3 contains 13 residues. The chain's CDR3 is CASSFRFRGEQYF. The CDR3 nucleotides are TGTGCCAGCAGCTTTCGGTTCCGAGGGGAGCAGTACTTC.

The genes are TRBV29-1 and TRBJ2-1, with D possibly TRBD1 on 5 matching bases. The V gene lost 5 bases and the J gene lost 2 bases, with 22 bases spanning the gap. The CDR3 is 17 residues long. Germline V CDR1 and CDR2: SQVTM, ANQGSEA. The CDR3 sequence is CSVLIWSSGRTYNEQFF. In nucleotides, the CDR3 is TGCAGCGTTCTTATCTGGAGTTCAGGGCGGACCTACAATGAGCAGTTCTTC.

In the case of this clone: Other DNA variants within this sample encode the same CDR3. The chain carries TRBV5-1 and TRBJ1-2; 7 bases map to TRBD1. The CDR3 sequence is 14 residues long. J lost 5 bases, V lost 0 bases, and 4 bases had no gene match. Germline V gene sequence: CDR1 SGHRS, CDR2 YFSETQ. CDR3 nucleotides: TGCGCCAGCAGCTTGGGGACAGGTCTTTATGGCTACACCTTC. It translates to CASSLGTGLYGYTF. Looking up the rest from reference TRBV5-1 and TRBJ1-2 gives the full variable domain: KAGVTQTPRYLIKTRGQQVTLSCSPISGHRSVSWYQQTPGQGLQFLFEYFSETQRNKGNFPGRFSGRQFSNSRSEMNVSTLELGDSALYLCASSLGTGLYGYTFGSGTRLTVV.

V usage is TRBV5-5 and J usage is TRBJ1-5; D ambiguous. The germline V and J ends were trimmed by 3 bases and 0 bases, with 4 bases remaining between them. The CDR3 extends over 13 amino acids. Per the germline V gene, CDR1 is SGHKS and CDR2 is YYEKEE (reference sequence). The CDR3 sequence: CASSSYSNQPQHF. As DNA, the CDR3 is TGTGCCAGCAGCTCCTATAGCAATCAGCCCCAGCATTTT.

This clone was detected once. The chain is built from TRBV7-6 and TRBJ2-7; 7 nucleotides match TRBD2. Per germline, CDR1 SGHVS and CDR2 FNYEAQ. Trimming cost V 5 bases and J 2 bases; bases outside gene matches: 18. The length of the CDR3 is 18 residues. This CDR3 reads CASSLIPPGGRDAYEQYF. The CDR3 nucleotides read TGTGCCAGCAGCCTGATCCCCCCTGGGGGGAGGGATGCCTACGAGCAGTACTTC.

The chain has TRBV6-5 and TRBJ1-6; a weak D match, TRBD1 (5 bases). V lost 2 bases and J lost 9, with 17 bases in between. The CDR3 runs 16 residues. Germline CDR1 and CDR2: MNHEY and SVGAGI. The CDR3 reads CASSYAASMGGSPLHF. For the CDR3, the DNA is TGTGCCAGCAGTTACGCGGCGTCTATGGGGGGTTCACCCCTCCACTTT.

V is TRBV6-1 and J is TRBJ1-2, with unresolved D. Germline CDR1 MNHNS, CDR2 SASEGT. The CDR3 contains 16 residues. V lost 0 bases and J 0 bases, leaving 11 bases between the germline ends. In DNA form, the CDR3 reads TGTGCCAGCAGTGAAGCGTTAGGAGGGACTAACTATGGCTACACCTTC. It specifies CASSEALGGTNYGYTF.

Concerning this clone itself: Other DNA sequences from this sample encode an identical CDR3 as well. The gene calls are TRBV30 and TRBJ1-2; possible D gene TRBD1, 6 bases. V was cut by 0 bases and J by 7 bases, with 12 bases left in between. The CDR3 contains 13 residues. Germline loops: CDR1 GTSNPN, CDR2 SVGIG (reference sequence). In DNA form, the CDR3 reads TGTGCCTGGAGTGTAAGCAGGGGTGGTGGCTACACCTTC. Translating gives CAWSVSRGGGYTF.